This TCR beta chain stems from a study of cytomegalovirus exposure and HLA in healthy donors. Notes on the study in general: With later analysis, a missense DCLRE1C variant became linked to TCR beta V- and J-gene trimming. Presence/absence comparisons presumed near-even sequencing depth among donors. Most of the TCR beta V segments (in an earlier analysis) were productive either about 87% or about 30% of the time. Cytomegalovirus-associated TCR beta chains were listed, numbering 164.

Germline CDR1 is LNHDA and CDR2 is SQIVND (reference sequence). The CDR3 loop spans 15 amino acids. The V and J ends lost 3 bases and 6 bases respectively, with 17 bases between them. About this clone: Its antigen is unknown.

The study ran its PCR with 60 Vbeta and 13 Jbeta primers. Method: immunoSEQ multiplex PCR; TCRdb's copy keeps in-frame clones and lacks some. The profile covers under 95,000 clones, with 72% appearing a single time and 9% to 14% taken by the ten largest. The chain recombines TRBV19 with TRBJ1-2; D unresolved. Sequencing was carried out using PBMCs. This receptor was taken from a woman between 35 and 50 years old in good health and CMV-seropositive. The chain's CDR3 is CASSIEHVTKDGYTF. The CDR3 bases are TGTGCCAGTAGTATCGAGCATGTGACAAAGGATGGCTACACCTTC.